This T cell receptor (beta chain) is drawn from a study of cytomegalovirus exposure and HLA in healthy donors. General observations from the study: Reportedly, diagnosis of cytomegalovirus status by the classifier showed high specificity and sensitivity.

Regarding this clone: Its antigen is unknown.

The PCR contained 60 Vbeta and 13 Jbeta primers. Some clones are missing from TCRdb's copy, which holds only in-frame ones; the method was immunoSEQ multiplex PCR. The table shows 180,000 or so clones, with nearly 80% occurring only once. The CDR3 covers 12 residues. The sample taken for sequencing was PBMCs. The rearrangement links TRBV1 to TRBJ2-3; the table's D call, TRBD2, has no DNA check behind it. TRBV1 is labeled a pseudogene. This receptor was identified in a female donor in good health and CMV-seronegative. Written as DNA, the CDR3 is TGCACCAGCAGTCGGACTGACCCGACGCAGTATTTT. Translated, it gives CTSSRTDPTQYF.